The clone carrying this TCR beta chain has just a few counts. Its specificity is unknown. The V and J ends lost 1 base and 2 bases, in that order; junction bases with no gene match: 5. From germline, CDR1 is SGHAT and CDR2 FQNNGV. The CDR3 spans 18 residues. The entry originates in a study of T cell repertoires in cytomegalovirus infection. Whole-study context: Both CMV infection and a matching HLA type were indicated by public TCR beta signatures. Study-wide results and limits: Summed public TCR beta family frequency identified CMV carriers bearing the relevant HLA.

TCRdb reprocessed the reads with MiXCR, giving one entry per CDR3 protein. Of roughly 80,000 distinct CDR3 sequences listed, 24% are singletons. The receptor comes from a human donor in good health (CMV status not recorded). Some clones in this sample may be carry-over from other donors' samples. The J gene is TRBJ2-3, the V gene TRBV11-2; 14 bases align to TRBD2. This material consisted of CD8+ T cells from cultured PBMCs, taken from culture after CMV antigen stimulation. The CDR3 reads CASSLAGTSGGNTDTQYF. The CDR3 DNA is TGTGCCAGCAGCTTAGCCGGGACTAGCGGGGGAAACACAGATACGCAGTATTTT.